One sample yielded the 27 T cell receptor beta chains listed below, sequenced in a study of T-cell memory formation after mild COVID-19. In TCRdb, the 5' RACE reads were re-called with MiXCR into one record per CDR3 protein. This table has 450,000 to 650,000 distinct CDR3 sequences, around 21% appearing once. The sequencing sample was made of PBMCs or a T cell subset sorted from them (not recorded which). Receptors originate from an adult woman who had mild COVID-19 (a few samples of this study predate the infection). Cell type and time point are not known.

On this clonotype: A much more abundant neighbour one base away suggests this may be a read error. The CDR3 sequence: CASSQRNGQFF. As DNA, the CDR3 is TGTGCCAGCAGCCAAAGGAATGGGCAGTTCTTC. The J gene is TRBJ2-1, the V gene TRBV3-2. TRBV3-2 is a known pseudogene. This CDR3 region has 11 residues.

As to this clonotype: One end of the junction does not line up with germline, which may come from a read error. CDR3 sequence: CASSLAFGKSTSRETQYF. CDR3 in DNA: TGTGCTAGCAGCTTAGCGTTTGGGAAATCGACTAGCCGGGAGACCCAGTACTTC. V usage is TRBV7-7 and J usage is TRBJ2-5; 7 bases fit TRBD2. The V gene's germline CDR1 is SSHAT and CDR2 FNYEAQ (reference sequence). The CDR3 loop spans 18 amino acids.

The CDR3 protein is CASSQGHHRVRTEDNEQFF. CDR3 DNA sequence: TGCGCCAGCAGCCAGGGTCACCACAGGGTGAGGACGGAAGACAATGAGCAGTTCTTC. The chain uses TRBV4-1 and TRBJ2-1, with a tentative D call TRBD1 (6 bases). Germline assignment: CDR1 MGHRA and CDR2 YSYEKL. The length of the CDR3 is 19 residues. V was trimmed by 3 bases and J by 5 bases, leaving 26 bases between them.

The CDR3 DNA reads as TGTGCCAGCACACCCTTGGGACAGCAGCAGTCACCCCTCCACTTT. Protein product: CASTPLGQQQSPLHF. The chain employs TRBV2 and TRBJ1-6; TRBD1 matches 7 bases. The CDR3 totals 15 residues. Germline CDR1 reads SNHLY; CDR2 reads FYNNEI. V lost 7 bases, J lost 10 bases, and 13 bases stayed unmatched.

This clonotype came up a few times. The genes are TRBV7-9 and TRBJ1-2, with 8 positions matching TRBD1. V lost 0 bases to trimming and J lost 5 bases; unmatched junction nucleotides: 2. The length of the CDR3 is 14 residues. Germline values: CDR1 SEHNR, CDR2 FQNEAQ (reference sequence). CDR3 bases: TGTGCCAGCAGCTTAGCGGACAGGGCTTATGGCTACACCTTC. This translates into CASSLADRAYGYTF.

The chain combines TRBV19 with TRBJ1-6; the D gene is possibly TRBD1 (5 bases). V dropped 3 bases and J dropped 11 bases, with 11 bases sitting between them. The CDR3 sequence is 13 residues long. Germline V CDR1 and CDR2: LNHDA, SQIVND (reference sequence). CDR3 DNA sequence: TGTGCCAGTAGTATCAGGGAACCGGCACCCCTCCACTTT. This translates into CASSIREPAPLHF.

This clonotype was counted between two and nine times. V and J are TRBV6-5 and TRBJ1-2; no definite D call. This CDR3 has 14 residues. Germline V lookup: CDR1 MNHEY, CDR2 SVGAGI. V was pared by 0 bases and J by 4 bases, with 9 bases between. DNA for the CDR3: TGTGCCAGCAGTTACTCTTTTGCCGGCTATGGCTACACCTTC. Its translation: CASSYSFAGYGYTF.

V usage is TRBV5-1 and J usage is TRBJ2-3; D gene ambiguous. The germline CDR1 and CDR2 sequences are SGHRS and YFSETQ. The CDR3 has 12 amino acids. The V gene lost 0 bases and the J gene lost 6 bases, with 5 bases spanning the gap. The CDR3 protein is CASSLDWDTQYF. Written as DNA, the CDR3 is TGCGCCAGCAGCTTGGACTGGGATACGCAGTATTTT.

This clonotype was recorded only once. The chain links TRBV19 to TRBJ1-5, with a tentative D call TRBD1 (6 bases). V was clipped by 7 bases and J by 6 bases, with 16 bases between them. The CDR3 length is 14 residues. The germline V gene has CDR1 LNHDA and CDR2 SQIVND (reference sequence). The CDR3 nucleotides are TGTGCCAGTATCACACGAGGGGGAGGTCAGCCCCAGCATTTT. This codes for CASITRGGGQPQHF.

The J gene is TRBJ2-7, the V gene TRBV7-2; 8 nucleotides line up with TRBD2. CDR3 size: 15 residues. Germline CDR1 reads SGHTA; CDR2 reads FQGNSA. The ends lost 1 base at V and 12 bases at J; junction bases unmatched: 14. DNA of the CDR3: TGTGCCAGCAGCTTAGATCCCCTTACCGGGGGGGAAAGGTACTTC. It is translated as CASSLDPLTGGERYF.

In its sample, this clonotype was seen many times. One junction end disagrees with the germline gene, perhaps due to a read error. The gene calls are TRBV5-1 and TRBJ2-1; 11 bases align to TRBD2. This CDR3 is built from 15 residues. Per the germline V gene, CDR1 is SGHRS and CDR2 is YFSETQ. CDR3 protein: CASTPNTSGRPQWVF. CDR3 in DNA: TGCGCCAGCACCCCCAATACTAGCGGGAGACCCCAGTGGGTCTTC.

This clonotype was observed a few times. The V and J genes are TRBV30 and TRBJ1-2; 7 bases are a match to TRBD1. Germline V CDR1 and CDR2: GTSNPN, SVGIG (reference sequence). J lost 3 bases, V lost 3 bases, and 16 bases had no gene match. CDR3 length: 17 residues. The CDR3 sequence: CAWSPGQANLRDYGYTF. The CDR3 bases are TGTGCCTGGAGCCCCGGACAGGCAAACTTAAGGGACTATGGCTACACCTTC. Full variable domain (outside the CDR3, taken from reference TRBV30 and TRBJ1-2): SQTIHQWPATLVQPVGSPLSLECTVEGTSNPNLYWYRQAAGRGLQLLFYSVGIGQISSEVPQNLSASRPQDRQFILSSKKLLLSDSGFYLCAWSPGQANLRDYGYTFGSGTRLTVV.

The chain uses TRBV20-1 and TRBJ2-7; the D gene is possibly TRBD1 (6 bases). Germline assignment: CDR1 DFQATT and CDR2 SNEGSKA (reference sequence). This CDR3 contains 13 residues. V was trimmed by 0 bases and J by 5 bases, leaving 11 bases between them. CDR3 bases: TGCAGTGCTAGAGACCTCAGGGGCCACGAGCAGTACTTC. It specifies CSARDLRGHEQYF.

The V gene is TRBV20-1, the J gene TRBJ1-1; maybe TRBD1 (5 bases). Germline lookup yields CDR1 DFQATT and CDR2 SNEGSKA (reference sequence). V was clipped by 1 base and J by 5 bases, with 8 bases between them. The CDR3 consists of 12 residues. CDR3 DNA: TGCAGTGCTAGAGTTTGGGGGACTGAAGCTTTCTTT. It codes for CSARVWGTEAFF.

The chain couples TRBV5-1 to TRBJ2-1, with 9 bases fitting TRBD2. CDR3 length: 14 residues. V shed 5 bases and J 7 bases; nucleotides not matched to a gene: 7. Germline assignment: CDR1 SGHRS and CDR2 YFSETQ. CDR3 nucleotide sequence: TGCGCCAGCAGTGATAGTAGCGGGGGAAATGAGCAGTTCTTC. As protein: CASSDSSGGNEQFF.

Only a few counts were recorded for this clonotype. The chain links TRBV7-3 to TRBJ2-1, with D perhaps matching TRBD1 (6 bases). Germline lookup yields CDR1 SGHTA and CDR2 FQGTGA. Trimming removed 2 bases at V and 11 bases at J, with 10 bases between. The CDR3 contains 12 residues. CDR3 DNA sequence: TGTGCCAGCAGCTTAGTAGGGACACAGCAGTTCTTC. It translates to CASSLVGTQQFF.

The chain uses TRBV12-3 or TRBV12-4 and TRBJ1-6, with D maybe TRBD1 (5 bases). V dropped 5 bases and J dropped 7 bases, with 12 bases sitting between them. The CDR3 has 14 amino acids. For the CDR3, the DNA is TGTGCCAGCAGTCAGGGTTTGCGAAATTCACCCCTCCACTTT. Its translation: CASSQGLRNSPLHF.

This clonotype showed up just a few times. V is TRBV2 and J is TRBJ2-2; 14 nucleotides agree with TRBD2. CDR1 is SNHLY and CDR2 is FYNNEI in the germline V gene. V lost 7 bases to trimming and J lost 7 bases; unmatched junction nucleotides: 5. CDR3 length: 15 residues. For the CDR3, the DNA is TGTGCCAGCAAGGAGGGGACTAGCGGGAGCGGGGAGCTGTTTTTT. Its protein product is CASKEGTSGSGELFF.

This clonotype came up a few times. The rearrangement uses TRBV5-1 and TRBJ2-7; TRBD2 matches at 8 bases. Germline assignment: CDR1 SGHRS and CDR2 YFSETQ. Unmatched junction bases numbered 14, after V lost 7 bases and J lost 5 bases. The CDR3 runs 15 residues. The CDR3 is CASLAIPGGLNEQYF. The CDR3 coding sequence is TGCGCCAGCCTCGCGATACCGGGGGGGCTGAACGAGCAGTACTTC.

This clonotype occurred a few times. V is TRBV5-6 and J is TRBJ2-7; tentatively, D is TRBD1 (5 bases). Germline V gives CDR1 SGHDT, CDR2 YYEEEE. V was pared by 1 base and J by 4 bases, with 12 bases between. This CDR3 is 14 amino acids long. CDR3 sequence reads: CASSLSGYGYEQYF. The CDR3 DNA reads as TGTGCCAGCAGCTTGTCAGGGTACGGGTACGAGCAGTACTTC.

This clonotype was detected a few times. This chain connects TRBV2 to TRBJ2-3; TRBD1 is a possible D gene (5 bases). Trimming shortened V by 2 bases and J by 10 bases, and 16 bases separated the two germline ends. CDR3 length: 14 residues. CDR1 is SNHLY, CDR2 FYNNEI, per germline. This chain's CDR3 is CASSESSDNLSQYF. In nucleotides, the CDR3 is TGTGCCAGCAGTGAATCTTCGGACAACCTGTCGCAGTATTTT.

A few counts support this clonotype. This chain connects TRBV6-1 to TRBJ1-6; 8 nucleotides line up with TRBD1. Unmatched junction bases numbered 11, after V lost 2 bases and J lost 8 bases. The CDR3 length is 17 residues. From germline, CDR1 is MNHNS and CDR2 SASEGT. This CDR3 reads CASSELVGQGADSPLHF. CDR3 nucleotides: TGTGCCAGCAGTGAACTGGTTGGACAGGGTGCGGATTCACCCCTCCACTTT.

The chain links TRBV13 to TRBJ2-5; D might be TRBD2 (6 bases). V lost 0 bases and J 4 bases, leaving 9 bases between the germline ends. CDR1 is PRHDT, CDR2 FYEKMQ, per germline (reference sequence). This CDR3 spans 14 amino acids. CDR3 DNA: TGTGCCAGCAGCTTAGGAGCGGAGGGAGAGACCCAGTACTTC. This codes for CASSLGAEGETQYF.

In its sample, this clonotype was seen a few times. V and J are TRBV5-5 and TRBJ1-5, with D perhaps TRBD1 (6 bases). The germline V gene has CDR1 SGHKS and CDR2 YYEKEE (reference sequence). The CDR3 is 19 amino acids. Deletions cut 1 base from V and 0 bases from J, with 20 bases between. The CDR3 here is CASSLTDPDSQYSNQPQHF. DNA of the CDR3: TGTGCCAGCAGCTTGACCGACCCGGACAGCCAGTATAGCAATCAGCCCCAGCATTTT.

The rearrangement joins TRBV18 to TRBJ2-7; 11 bases match TRBD1. The CDR3 spans 14 residues. Trimming cost V 5 bases and J 5 bases; bases outside gene matches: 5. CDR1 and CDR2 (germline): KGHSH, LQKENI. The DNA for the CDR3 is TGTGCCAGCTCAAGGACAGGGGGCAGGGACGAGCAGTACTTC. As protein: CASSRTGGRDEQYF.

This clonotype was seen a handful of times. The genes are TRBV20-1 and TRBJ2-2; 13 nucleotides align to TRBD2. The CDR3 is 18 amino acids. Germline V gives CDR1 DFQATT, CDR2 SNEGSKA (reference sequence). Trimming cost V 0 bases and J 7 bases; bases outside gene matches: 11. CDR3 in amino acids: CSARDFRIGTSGVGELFF. The CDR3 nucleotides are TGCAGTGCTAGAGATTTTAGGATCGGGACTAGCGGGGTCGGGGAGCTGTTTTTT.

This clonotype was seen at least ten times. The V gene is TRBV5-1, the J gene TRBJ1-4, with D maybe TRBD1 (5 bases). The CDR3 runs to 14 residues. The V gene lost 5 bases and the J gene lost 0 bases, with 8 bases spanning the gap. Per germline, CDR1 SGHRS and CDR2 YFSETQ. CDR3 coding DNA: TGCGCCAGCAGTCAGGGAGCAACTAATGAAAAACTGTTTTTT. Its translation is CASSQGATNEKLFF.